Listed here are 10 T cell receptor beta chains from one sample, sequenced in a study of identifying expanded T cells in peripheral blood. The data were produced by immunoSEQ multiplex PCR, yet TCRdb's version contains in-frame clones alone and is incomplete. The table includes 58,000 or so clones, around four fifths detected once. Sequenced input: blood. These receptors were obtained from a person aged 18-69 years in good health.

J is TRBJ1-1 and V is TRBV4-2; 9 bases map to TRBD1. V was pared by 0 bases and J by 4 bases, with 15 bases of the junction left unmatched. This CDR3 comprises 19 residues. Germline V lookup: CDR1 LGHNA, CDR2 YNFKEQ. The CDR3 nucleotides are TGTGCCAGCAGCCAAGAAACTACAGGGGGCCGTTCAAGGGTCACTGAAGCTTTCTTT. Amino acids: CASSQETTGGRSRVTEAFF.

The rearrangement uses TRBV19 and TRBJ2-7, with D perhaps matching TRBD1 (6 bases). Germline lookup yields CDR1 LNHDA and CDR2 SQIVND (reference sequence). This CDR3 comprises 14 residues. Trimming stripped 3 bases from V and 2 bases from J, with 11 bases between. CDR3 nucleotide sequence: TGTGCCAGTAGTATCAGGACAGTTCCCTACGAGCAGTACTTC. Its protein is CASSIRTVPYEQYF.

J is TRBJ2-1 and V is TRBV2, with 7 bases matching TRBD1. The V segment lost 11 bases and the J segment 4 bases; nucleotides outside the gene matches: 5. This CDR3 contains 12 residues. Looked up from germline, CDR1 is SNHLY and CDR2 is FYNNEI. In DNA form, the CDR3 reads TGTGCCGGACAGGACGGATACAATGAGCAGTTCTTC. Encoded protein: CAGQDGYNEQFF.

This clone was seen only once. J is TRBJ2-3 and V is TRBV7-3; TRBD1 or TRBD2 may be the D gene (6 bases each). The CDR3 sequence is 16 residues long. Germline loops: CDR1 SGHTA, CDR2 FQGTGA. V gave up 3 bases and J gave up 1 base, with 14 bases separating them. This CDR3 is CASSFEGRGRTDTQYF. CDR3 coding DNA: TGTGCCAGCAGCTTCGAGGGTCGGGGGCGCACAGATACGCAGTATTTT.

CDR3 bases: TGTGCCAGCAGTCCCTGGGGAGGGAGCACAGATACGCAGTATTTT. This gives the protein CASSPWGGSTDTQYF. This chain uses TRBV11-3 with TRBJ2-3, with TRBD2 matching 7 bases. J was trimmed by 0 bases and V by 6 bases; bases with no gene match: 6. CDR3 size: 15 residues. Germline loops: CDR1 SGHNT, CDR2 YENEEA.

V and J are TRBV6-5 and TRBJ1-4, with 8 bases aligning to TRBD1. This CDR3 is 15 amino acids long. The V segment lost 0 bases and the J segment 6 bases; nucleotides outside the gene matches: 3. Looked up from germline, CDR1 is MNHEY and CDR2 is SVGAGI. The CDR3 sequence is CASSYSPGGDEKLFF. CDR3 coding DNA: TGTGCCAGCAGTTACTCTCCAGGGGGCGATGAAAAACTGTTTTTT.

The chain couples TRBV7-2 to TRBJ2-1, with D maybe TRBD2 (8 bases). V lost 7 bases and J 1 base, leaving 20 bases between the germline ends. The CDR3 covers 17 residues. The germline V gene has CDR1 SGHTA and CDR2 FQGNSA. This CDR3 reads CASKKGAGGGSYNEQFF. As DNA, the CDR3 is TGTGCCAGCAAAAAGGGGGCGGGAGGAGGGTCCTACAATGAGCAGTTCTTC.

The J gene is TRBJ2-5, the V gene TRBV9, with a weak D call TRBD1 (5 bases). CDR1 and CDR2 from the germline V gene are SGDLS and YYNGEE. V was pared by 0 bases and J by 1 base, with 10 bases between. This CDR3 has 15 residues. The CDR3 nucleotides read TGTGCCAGCAGCGTAGGTCAGGGATTCCAAGAGACCCAGTACTTC. It is translated as CASSVGQGFQETQYF. Drawing the rest from reference TRBV9 and TRBJ2-5, the complete variable domain is DSGVTQTPKHLITATGQRVTLRCSPRSGDLSVYWYQQSLDQGLQFLIQYYNGEERAKGNILERFSAQQFPDLHSELNLSSLELGDSALYFCASSVGQGFQETQYFGPGTRLLVL.

This clone has only one observation. The chain recombines TRBV6-5 with TRBJ1-1, with a possible D match to TRBD1 (5 bases). Trimming removed 4 bases at V and 6 bases at J, with 18 bases between. This CDR3 contains 15 residues. Germline V gene sequence: CDR1 MNHEY, CDR2 SVGAGI. The CDR3 DNA sequence: TGTGCCAGCAGTTCGACAGCAGGCGGTACCGCTGAAGCTTTCTTT. Protein sequence: CASSSTAGGTAEAFF.

The V call is TRBV5-1, the J call TRBJ2-5; D remains unclear. The CDR3 is made up of 14 amino acids. The V end was cut by 6 bases, the J end by 4 bases, with 16 bases between. CDR1 is SGHRS and CDR2 is YFSETQ in the germline V gene. The CDR3 coding sequence is TGCGCCAGCACGGGCCTTACCTCAGGAGAGACCCAGTACTTC. It specifies CASTGLTSGETQYF.